The present T cell receptor beta chain was sequenced within a study of low-dose radiotherapy and immunotherapy resistance in tumors. This clonotype was counted many times. With a constant-region primer and a V-primer adapter, TCRs were subjected to about 20 PCR cycles of amplification. Each CDR3 protein is one row after TCRdb ran MiXCR on the reads. The table lists about 52,000 distinct CDR3 sequences, 33% of them singletons. Time point specified: after trial treatment. The treatment: LDRT plus nivolumab, ipilimumab, low-dose cyclophosphamide and aspirin (RACIN trial). The clonotype comes from a male donor with rectosigmoid adenocarcinoma. The material sequenced was PBMCs, taken after low-dose radiotherapy plus immunotherapy.

CDR3 sequence reads: CASSTSGTSHTDTQYF. The CDR3, as DNA: TGTGCCAGCAGTACGTCTGGGACTAGTCACACAGATACGCAGTATTTT. The chain has TRBV28 and TRBJ2-3; 8 bases agree with TRBD2. The ends lost 5 bases at V and 2 bases at J; junction bases unmatched: 9. The CDR3 is 16 amino acids. Per the germline V gene, CDR1 is MDHEN and CDR2 is SYDVKM.